The sequence of this TCR beta chain was determined in a study of naive and memory T cell subsets. Study-level findings and limits: The RNA method is potentially sensitive to activation and differentiation changes.

The treatment denotes: skin biopsy from PPD injection site in Mantoux-positive individual. An oligonucleotide containing a UMI was ligated to the 3' end of TCR cDNA. Individuals with a positive Mantoux test gave biopsies from PPD-injected skin. Germline V gene data show CDR1 as SGHTA and CDR2 as FQGNSA. Trimming pared 1 base from V and 11 bases from J, leaving 14 bases between. This CDR3 region has 14 residues. The SP2 primer and nested alpha and beta constant region primers amplified ligated cDNA in four rounds. TCRdb reprocessed the UMI-ligation and nested PCR reads with MiXCR, giving one entry per CDR3 protein. Of around 20,000 distinct CDR3 sequences listed, 5.5% to 7.5% are singletons. This clonotype was observed at least ten times. No antigen is known for it.

The sample in question was skin, obtained from a tuberculin skin test site. This clonotype was sampled from an adult in good health. The chain uses TRBV7-2 and TRBJ1-4; D unresolved. CDR3 protein: CASSLGLVGSKLFF. Here the CDR3 DNA reads TGTGCCAGCAGCTTAGGTTTAGTAGGGAGTAAACTGTTTTTT.